Shown below are 11 T cell receptor beta chains from a single sample sequenced in a study of T cells after yellow fever vaccination. TCRdb redid the calling of the 5' RACE reads with MiXCR, one entry per CDR3 protein. Of over 250,000 distinct CDR3 sequences detected, over 4.5% appear once; the ten largest clones hold roughly 3%. The material sequenced was CD4+ T cells sorted from PBMCs, taken on the day of the yellow fever booster vaccination. These receptors all come from a man younger than 35 who received the YFV17D yellow fever vaccine.

This chain joins TRBV5-1 and TRBJ2-7, with a tentative D call TRBD2 (7 bases). CDR1 and CDR2 (germline): SGHRS, YFSETQ. V was clipped by 1 base and J by 2 bases, with 10 bases between them. CDR3 length: 14 amino acids. The DNA of the CDR3 is TGCGCCAGCAGCTTGAGGGAGGGGGCCTACGAGCAGTACGTC. This sequence encodes CASSLREGAYEQYV.

At least ten counts were recorded for this clonotype. The V gene is TRBV18, the J gene TRBJ1-5; TRBD1 agrees at 10 bases. Germline V gene lookup returns CDR1 KGHSH and CDR2 LQKENI. The CDR3 consists of 14 residues. Germline trimming cut 3 bases from V and 7 bases from J; bases unmatched to any gene: 3. CDR3 in amino acids: CASSPGTGDQPQHF. CDR3 DNA sequence: TGTGCCAGCTCACCCGGGACAGGGGACCAGCCCCAGCATTTT.

The table lists this clonotype with a few counts. This chain connects TRBV5-5 to TRBJ1-4; 7 bases line up with TRBD1. Germline CDR1 SGHKS, CDR2 YYEKEE (reference sequence). V was pared by 4 bases and J by 7 bases, with 7 bases of the junction left unmatched. This CDR3 spans 14 amino acids. This CDR3 reads CASSRGQPPEKLFF. The CDR3 nucleotides read TGTGCCAGCAGCCGGGGACAGCCGCCTGAAAAACTGTTTTTT.

This chain uses TRBV20-1 with TRBJ1-6, with 8 bases matching TRBD1. Looked up from germline, CDR1 is DFQATT and CDR2 is SNEGSKA (reference sequence). The CDR3 has 13 residues. Losses at the gene ends were 3 bases for V and 9 bases for J; bases not matched to a gene: 4. CDR3 coding DNA: TGCAGTGCTAGGGGACAGGCTCGTTCACCCCTCCACTTT. It translates to CSARGQARSPLHF.

This clonotype was counted a few times. The rearrangement uses TRBV9 and TRBJ1-6, with a weak D call TRBD1 (6 bases). Germline CDR1 reads SGDLS; CDR2 reads YYNGEE. Trimming pared 0 bases from V and 10 bases from J, leaving 11 bases between. This CDR3 has 14 amino acids. This chain's CDR3 is CASSVGGGSSPLHF. CDR3 in DNA: TGTGCCAGCAGCGTAGGCGGGGGCTCCTCACCCCTCCACTTT.

The rearrangement joins TRBV6-5 to TRBJ1-1; D not resolved. This CDR3 region has 13 residues. The V end was cut by 1 base, the J end by 1 base, with 4 bases between. Germline V gene sequence: CDR1 MNHEY, CDR2 SVGAGI. CDR3 in amino acids: CASSYLRNTEAFF. CDR3 coding DNA: TGTGCCAGCAGTTACTTGAGGAACACTGAAGCTTTCTTT.

V gene TRBV5-1 combines with J gene TRBJ1-6; 7 nucleotides agree with TRBD1. The CDR3 is 17 amino acids. Looked up from germline, CDR1 is SGHRS and CDR2 is YFSETQ. Trimming removed 1 base from V and 1 base from J; junction bases left unmatched: 5. This chain's CDR3 is CASSLNQGGSYNSPLHF. The CDR3 nucleotides are TGCGCCAGCAGCTTGAACCAGGGGGGTTCCTATAATTCACCCCTCCACTTT.

This clonotype showed up many times. The chain combines TRBV24-1 with TRBJ2-1, with 12 bases aligning to TRBD2. CDR1 and CDR2 from the germline V gene are KGHDR and SFDVKD. The CDR3 loop spans 18 amino acids. V dropped 3 bases and J dropped 4; count of bases not matched to a gene: 9. CDR3 protein: CATSDRTSGDRFYNEQFF. CDR3 sequence (DNA): TGTGCCACCAGTGATCGGACTAGCGGGGATCGATTTTACAATGAGCAGTTCTTC.

The J gene is TRBJ2-7, the V gene TRBV7-2; D may be TRBD1 or TRBD2 (5 bases each). Germline CDR1 and CDR2: SGHTA and FQGNSA. The CDR3 has 13 amino acids. CDR3 bases: TGTGCCAGCAGCATAGCGCAGGGTGTCGAGCAGTACGTC. Protein: CASSIAQGVEQYV.

This clonotype occurred many times. V gene TRBV12-3 or TRBV12-4 combines with J gene TRBJ2-2, with 11 bases fitting TRBD2. After removal of 7 bases from V and 5 bases from J, the junction contained 6 bases not matched to a gene. This CDR3 is built from 15 residues. The CDR3 spells CASNSRLAGTGELFF. CDR3 nucleotide sequence: TGTGCCAGCAATTCCCGACTAGCGGGGACCGGGGAGCTGTTTTTT.

This clonotype has just a few counts. The chain carries TRBV4-1 and TRBJ1-6; D unresolved. V gave up 0 bases and J gave up 9 bases, with 12 bases separating them. The V gene's germline CDR1 is MGHRA and CDR2 YSYEKL. This CDR3 is built from 15 residues. CDR3 region: CASSQEVRLPSPLHF. The DNA of the CDR3 is TGCGCCAGCAGCCAAGAAGTTCGGTTACCTTCACCCCTCCACTTT.